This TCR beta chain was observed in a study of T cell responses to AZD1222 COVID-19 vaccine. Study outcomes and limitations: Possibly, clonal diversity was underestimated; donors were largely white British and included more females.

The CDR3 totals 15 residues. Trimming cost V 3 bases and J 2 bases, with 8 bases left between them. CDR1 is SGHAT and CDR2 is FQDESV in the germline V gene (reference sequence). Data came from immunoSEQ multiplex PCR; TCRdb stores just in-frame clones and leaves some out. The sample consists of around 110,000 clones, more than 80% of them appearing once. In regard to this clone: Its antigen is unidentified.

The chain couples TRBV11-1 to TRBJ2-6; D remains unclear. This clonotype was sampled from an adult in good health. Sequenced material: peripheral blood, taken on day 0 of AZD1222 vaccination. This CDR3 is CASSLAQAGANVLTF. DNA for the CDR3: TGTGCCAGCAGCTTGGCCCAGGCTGGGGCCAACGTCCTGACTTTC.